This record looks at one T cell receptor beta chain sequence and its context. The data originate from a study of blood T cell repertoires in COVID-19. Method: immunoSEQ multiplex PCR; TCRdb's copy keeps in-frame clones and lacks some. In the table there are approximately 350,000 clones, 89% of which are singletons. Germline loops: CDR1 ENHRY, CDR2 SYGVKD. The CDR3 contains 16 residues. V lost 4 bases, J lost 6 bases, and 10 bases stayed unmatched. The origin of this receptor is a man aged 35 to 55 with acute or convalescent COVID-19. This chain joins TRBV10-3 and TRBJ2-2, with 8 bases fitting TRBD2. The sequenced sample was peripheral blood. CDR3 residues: CAISAGRGAYSGELFF. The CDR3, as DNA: TGTGCCATCAGTGCGGGGCGGGGGGCGTATTCCGGGGAGCTGTTTTTT.